Sequencing of this T cell receptor beta chain was carried out in a study of blood T cell repertoires in COVID-19. Study background: COVID-19 samples from acute and convalescent phases originated in the United States, Italy and Spain. The analysed material was cDNA or gDNA that came from T cells, B-cell-depleted T cells, or PBMCs.

In the study's own analysis: Quantification of nucleated cells was approximated via reference gene primer amplification. This table comes from immunoSEQ multiplex PCR, and its TCRdb copy is limited to in-frame clones, with some not included. For V, J and clone size, that table is used; D and trimming come from the DNA. Of about 240,000 clones in the sample, about 80% are singletons; the top ten hold over 7.5%. V lost 4 bases to trimming and J lost 8 bases; unmatched junction nucleotides: 8. The germline CDR1 and CDR2 sequences are MNHEY and SVGAGI. CDR3 size: 14 residues. The rearrangement uses TRBV6-5 and TRBJ2-1, with 7 bases identical to TRBD1. The sample comprised peripheral blood. The TCR was taken from a woman aged 80 or older with acute or convalescent COVID-19. The CDR3 reads CASSSGQIGDEQFF. The CDR3 nucleotides are TGTGCCAGCAGTTCGGGACAGATCGGCGATGAGCAGTTCTTC.